This is a list of T cell receptor beta chains from one sample in a study of blood T cell repertoires in COVID-19. Data came from immunoSEQ multiplex PCR; TCRdb stores just in-frame clones and leaves some out. The data contain about 330,000 clones, around 87% of them singletons. Sequencing input: peripheral blood. Receptors originate from a woman in her forties or fifties with active or convalescent COVID-19. The CDR3 runs from the conserved cysteine through the conserved F or W. The order of the fields is V gene, D gene, J gene, CDR3 length, clone size, CDR3 protein, CDR3 DNA. The D gene is left open where the match is weak. Size values are once, few and many counts, or a class for expanded clones, and some rows have none.

V gene: TRBV7-9; D gene: .; J gene: TRBJ1-4; CDR3 length: 14; clone size: .; CDR3 protein: CASSVVAGEEKLFF; CDR3 DNA: TGTGCCAGCAGCGTTGTGGCAGGGGAAGAAAAACTGTTTTTT
V gene: TRBV27; D gene: .; J gene: TRBJ1-6; CDR3 length: 14; clone size: .; CDR3 protein: CASSLSGDNSPLHF; CDR3 DNA: TGTGCCAGCAGTTTATCAGGGGATAATTCACCCCTCCACTTT
V gene: TRBV2; D gene: .; J gene: TRBJ1-5; CDR3 length: 14; clone size: .; CDR3 protein: CASSEAGGGQPQHF; CDR3 DNA: TGTGCCAGCAGTGAAGCAGGGGGTGGTCAGCCCCAGCATTTT
V gene: TRBV12-3/TRBV12-4; D gene: .; J gene: TRBJ2-5; CDR3 length: 12; clone size: .; CDR3 protein: CASSVIQETQYF; CDR3 DNA: TGTGCCAGCAGTGTAATTCAAGAGACCCAGTACTTC
V gene: TRBV4-1; D gene: TRBD2; J gene: TRBJ2-4; CDR3 length: 18; clone size: .; CDR3 protein: CASSLGTSGTLAKNIQYF; CDR3 DNA: TGCGCCAGCAGCCTCGGGACTAGCGGTACTTTAGCCAAAAACATTCAGTACTTC
V gene: TRBV15; D gene: .; J gene: TRBJ1-1; CDR3 length: 14; clone size: .; CDR3 protein: CATSRDGQGTEAFF; CDR3 DNA: TGTGCCACCAGCAGAGATGGGCAGGGCACTGAAGCTTTCTTT
V gene: TRBV28; D gene: .; J gene: TRBJ1-5; CDR3 length: 13; clone size: .; CDR3 protein: CASSSSGNQPQHF; CDR3 DNA: TGTGCCAGCAGTTCGTCGGGCAATCAGCCCCAGCATTTT
V gene: TRBV29-1; D gene: .; J gene: TRBJ1-1; CDR3 length: 14; clone size: .; CDR3 protein: CSVHARGVNTEAFF; CDR3 DNA: TGCAGCGTCCACGCCAGGGGCGTGAACACTGAAGCTTTCTTT
V gene: TRBV10-1; D gene: TRBD2; J gene: TRBJ2-7; CDR3 length: 14; clone size: many; CDR3 protein: CASGRLAWGYEQYF; CDR3 DNA: TGCGCCAGCGGCCGACTAGCGTGGGGGTACGAGCAGTACTTC
V gene: TRBV21-1; D gene: .; J gene: TRBJ2-1; CDR3 length: 15; clone size: .; CDR3 protein: CASSISGRGADEQFF; CDR3 DNA: TGTGCCAGCAGCATTAGCGGGAGAGGTGCAGATGAGCAGTTCTTC
V gene: TRBV27; D gene: TRBD1; J gene: TRBJ1-5; CDR3 length: 15; clone size: .; CDR3 protein: CASSSGQGFNQPQHF; CDR3 DNA: TGTGCCAGCAGTTCGGGACAGGGGTTCAATCAGCCCCAGCATTTT
V gene: TRBV5-1; D gene: TRBD2; J gene: TRBJ2-2; CDR3 length: 17; clone size: .; CDR3 protein: CASSLALTSGNTGELFF; CDR3 DNA: TGCGCCAGCAGCTTGGCCTTAACTAGCGGAAACACCGGGGAGCTGTTTTTT
V gene: TRBV7-9; D gene: .; J gene: TRBJ2-5; CDR3 length: 13; clone size: .; CDR3 protein: CASSFGAQETQYF; CDR3 DNA: TGTGCCAGCAGCTTCGGAGCACAAGAGACCCAGTACTTC
V gene: TRBV30; D gene: .; J gene: TRBJ2-3; CDR3 length: 14; clone size: .; CDR3 protein: CALQSGLSTDTQYF; CDR3 DNA: TGTGCCCTACAAAGCGGGCTAAGCACAGATACGCAGTATTTT
V gene: TRBV5-4; D gene: .; J gene: TRBJ2-1; CDR3 length: 14; clone size: .; CDR3 protein: CASSPQGIYNEQFF; CDR3 DNA: TGTGCCAGCAGCCCTCAGGGAATTTACAATGAGCAGTTCTTC
V gene: TRBV30; D gene: .; J gene: TRBJ2-7; CDR3 length: 16; clone size: .; CDR3 protein: CAWSVRSQLSSYEQYF; CDR3 DNA: TGTGCCTGGAGTGTACGGAGTCAGCTCAGCTCCTACGAGCAGTACTTC
V gene: TRBV3-1/TRBV3-2; D gene: .; J gene: TRBJ1-1; CDR3 length: 13; clone size: .; CDR3 protein: CASSQGARTEAFF; CDR3 DNA: TGTGCCAGCAGCCAGGGGGCTCGGACTGAAGCTTTCTTT
V gene: TRBV11-2; D gene: .; J gene: TRBJ1-1; CDR3 length: 16; clone size: .; CDR3 protein: CASSLAVYGMNTEAFF; CDR3 DNA: TGTGCCAGCAGCTTAGCGGTTTACGGGATGAACACTGAAGCTTTCTTT
V gene: TRBV5-8; D gene: .; J gene: TRBJ1-5; CDR3 length: 13; clone size: .; CDR3 protein: CASSFGGNQPQHF; CDR3 DNA: TGTGCCAGCAGCTTTGGCGGGAATCAGCCCCAGCATTTT
V gene: TRBV29-1; D gene: .; J gene: TRBJ2-3; CDR3 length: 10; clone size: .; CDR3 protein: CSVGGDTQYF; CDR3 DNA: TGCAGCGTTGGCGGGGATACGCAGTATTTT
V gene: TRBV21-1; D gene: .; J gene: TRBJ2-3; CDR3 length: 15; clone size: .; CDR3 protein: CASSKPESFTDTQYF; CDR3 DNA: TGTGCCAGCAGCAAGCCGGAGAGTTTCACAGATACGCAGTATTTT
V gene: TRBV27; D gene: TRBD2; J gene: TRBJ2-1; CDR3 length: 16; clone size: .; CDR3 protein: CASTRGGGTSYNEQFF; CDR3 DNA: TGTGCCAGCACCCGCGGGGGGGGAACCTCCTACAATGAGCAGTTCTTC
V gene: TRBV14; D gene: TRBD1; J gene: TRBJ1-1; CDR3 length: 16; clone size: .; CDR3 protein: CASSQMRGRGGTEAFF; CDR3 DNA: TGTGCCAGCAGCCAAATGAGGGGGCGCGGTGGTACTGAAGCTTTCTTT
V gene: TRBV6-5; D gene: .; J gene: TRBJ2-1; CDR3 length: 15; clone size: .; CDR3 protein: CASSYKARSYNEQFF; CDR3 DNA: TGTGCCAGCAGTTACAAAGCCCGCTCCTACAATGAGCAGTTCTTC
V gene: TRBV12-3/TRBV12-4; D gene: .; J gene: TRBJ1-5; CDR3 length: 13; clone size: .; CDR3 protein: CASSLQGFQPQHF; CDR3 DNA: TGTGCCAGCAGCCTACAGGGATTCCAGCCCCAGCATTTT
V gene: TRBV5-4; D gene: TRBD1; J gene: TRBJ2-7; CDR3 length: 15; clone size: .; CDR3 protein: CASSLWTGGSYEQYF; CDR3 DNA: TGTGCCAGCAGCCTCTGGACAGGGGGCTCCTACGAGCAGTACTTC
V gene: TRBV5-1; D gene: .; J gene: TRBJ1-6; CDR3 length: 16; clone size: .; CDR3 protein: CASSLMDSSYNSPLHF; CDR3 DNA: TGCGCCAGCAGCTTGATGGACAGCTCCTATAATTCACCCCTCCACTTT
V gene: TRBV2; D gene: TRBD2; J gene: TRBJ2-2; CDR3 length: 17; clone size: .; CDR3 protein: CASSSRTSGRNTGELFF; CDR3 DNA: TGTGCCAGCAGTTCCCGGACTAGCGGGAGGAACACCGGGGAGCTGTTTTTT
V gene: TRBV12-3/TRBV12-4; D gene: .; J gene: TRBJ2-1; CDR3 length: 11; clone size: once; CDR3 protein: CASRGGGLRFF; CDR3 DNA: TGTGCCAGCCGAGGGGGGGGTCTTAGGTTCTTC
V gene: TRBV18; D gene: TRBD2; J gene: TRBJ2-7; CDR3 length: 14; clone size: .; CDR3 protein: CASSPPGGPYEQYF; CDR3 DNA: TGTGCCAGCTCACCACCGGGAGGGCCTTACGAGCAGTACTTC
V gene: TRBV4-1; D gene: .; J gene: TRBJ2-7; CDR3 length: 15; clone size: .; CDR3 protein: CASSQSQGLSYEQYF; CDR3 DNA: TGCGCCAGCAGCCAATCACAGGGTTTGTCGTACGAGCAGTACTTC
V gene: TRBV28; D gene: .; J gene: TRBJ1-3; CDR3 length: 15; clone size: .; CDR3 protein: CASSSSRVPGNTIYF; CDR3 DNA: TGTGCCAGCAGTTCCTCCAGGGTCCCTGGAAACACCATATATTTT
V gene: TRBV5-1; D gene: TRBD1; J gene: TRBJ1-1; CDR3 length: 20; clone size: .; CDR3 protein: CASSLTGQGLALWGNTEAFF; CDR3 DNA: TGCGCCAGCAGCTTGACGGGACAGGGCCTCGCGCTTTGGGGGAACACTGAAGCTTTCTTT
V gene: TRBV15; D gene: .; J gene: TRBJ2-7; CDR3 length: 12; clone size: .; CDR3 protein: CATSRDPYEQYF; CDR3 DNA: TGTGCCACCAGCAGAGATCCATACGAGCAGTACTTC
V gene: TRBV15; D gene: TRBD1; J gene: TRBJ2-3; CDR3 length: 20; clone size: once; CDR3 protein: CATSRDRGQTGTGDTDTQYF; CDR3 DNA: TGTGCCACCAGCAGAGATCGCGGCCAAACGGGGACAGGGGACACAGATACGCAGTATTTT
V gene: TRBV3-1/TRBV3-2; D gene: TRBD2; J gene: TRBJ2-1; CDR3 length: 15; clone size: .; CDR3 protein: CASSQEGGSYNEQFF; CDR3 DNA: TGTGCCAGCAGCCAAGAGGGAGGGTCCTACAATGAGCAGTTCTTC
V gene: TRBV6-2/TRBV6-3; D gene: TRBD1; J gene: TRBJ2-1; CDR3 length: 18; clone size: few; CDR3 protein: CASSYSTGDRVPYNEQFF; CDR3 DNA: TGTGCCAGCAGTTACTCGACTGGTGACAGGGTTCCCTACAATGAGCAGTTCTTC
V gene: TRBV10-3; D gene: .; J gene: TRBJ1-1; CDR3 length: 13; clone size: .; CDR3 protein: CAISPTGNTEAFF; CDR3 DNA: TGTGCCATCAGTCCCACAGGGAACACTGAAGCTTTCTTT
V gene: TRBV6-1; D gene: .; J gene: TRBJ1-6; CDR3 length: 17; clone size: .; CDR3 protein: CASSEAFDSSYNSPLHF; CDR3 DNA: TGTGCCAGCAGTGAAGCATTCGACAGCTCCTATAATTCACCCCTCCACTTT
V gene: TRBV28; D gene: TRBD1; J gene: TRBJ1-6; CDR3 length: 17; clone size: .; CDR3 protein: CASSLWVPGTGYSPLHF; CDR3 DNA: TGTGCCAGCAGTTTATGGGTCCCCGGGACAGGGTACTCACCCCTCCACTTT
V gene: TRBV6-4; D gene: TRBD2; J gene: TRBJ2-3; CDR3 length: 16; clone size: .; CDR3 protein: CASSDCLAGVVDTQYF; CDR3 DNA: TGTGCCAGCAGTGACTGTCTAGCGGGGGTTGTAGATACGCAGTATTTT
V gene: TRBV5-4; D gene: .; J gene: TRBJ2-7; CDR3 length: 12; clone size: .; CDR3 protein: CASSPDNYEQYF; CDR3 DNA: TGTGCCAGCAGCCCAGACAACTACGAGCAGTACTTC
V gene: TRBV25-1; D gene: TRBD2; J gene: TRBJ2-7; CDR3 length: 14; clone size: once; CDR3 protein: CASSLAGEAYEQYF; CDR3 DNA: TGTGCCAGCAGTCTAGCGGGGGAAGCGTACGAGCAGTACTTC
V gene: TRBV11-2; D gene: TRBD2; J gene: TRBJ2-3; CDR3 length: 15; clone size: .; CDR3 protein: CASSLVASGRSTQYF; CDR3 DNA: TGTGCCAGCAGCTTAGTGGCTAGCGGGAGAAGTACGCAGTATTTT
V gene: TRBV25-1; D gene: .; J gene: TRBJ1-3; CDR3 length: 15; clone size: .; CDR3 protein: CASSPSGEGRNTIYF; CDR3 DNA: TGTGCCAGCAGTCCCTCAGGAGAGGGTCGGAACACCATATATTTT
V gene: TRBV29-1; D gene: .; J gene: TRBJ1-2; CDR3 length: 12; clone size: .; CDR3 protein: CSVEGGTYGYTF; CDR3 DNA: TGCAGCGTTGAGGGCGGGACCTATGGCTACACCTTC
V gene: TRBV19; D gene: .; J gene: TRBJ1-5; CDR3 length: 13; clone size: .; CDR3 protein: CASSDRPNQPQHF; CDR3 DNA: TGTGCCAGTAGTGACAGGCCCAATCAGCCCCAGCATTTT
V gene: TRBV7-3; D gene: .; J gene: TRBJ2-1; CDR3 length: 14; clone size: .; CDR3 protein: CASSLIPSYNEQFF; CDR3 DNA: TGTGCCAGCAGCTTAATCCCGTCCTACAATGAGCAGTTCTTC
V gene: TRBV19; D gene: TRBD1; J gene: TRBJ1-2; CDR3 length: 11; clone size: .; CDR3 protein: CASSLQGSYTF; CDR3 DNA: TGTGCCAGTAGCCTACAGGGGAGCTACACCTTC
V gene: TRBV6-1; D gene: .; J gene: TRBJ2-7; CDR3 length: 12; clone size: .; CDR3 protein: CASSEAQYEQYF; CDR3 DNA: TGTGCCAGCAGTGAAGCTCAGTACGAGCAGTACTTC
V gene: TRBV7-2; D gene: .; J gene: TRBJ2-3; CDR3 length: 17; clone size: .; CDR3 protein: CASSLYVTGDRTDTQYF; CDR3 DNA: TGTGCCAGCAGCTTATACGTCACGGGGGATCGCACAGATACGCAGTATTTT
V gene: TRBV5-6; D gene: TRBD2; J gene: TRBJ2-1; CDR3 length: 16; clone size: .; CDR3 protein: CASSTLLSGGAHEQFF; CDR3 DNA: TGTGCCAGCAGCACTCTACTTAGCGGGGGGGCGCATGAGCAGTTCTTC